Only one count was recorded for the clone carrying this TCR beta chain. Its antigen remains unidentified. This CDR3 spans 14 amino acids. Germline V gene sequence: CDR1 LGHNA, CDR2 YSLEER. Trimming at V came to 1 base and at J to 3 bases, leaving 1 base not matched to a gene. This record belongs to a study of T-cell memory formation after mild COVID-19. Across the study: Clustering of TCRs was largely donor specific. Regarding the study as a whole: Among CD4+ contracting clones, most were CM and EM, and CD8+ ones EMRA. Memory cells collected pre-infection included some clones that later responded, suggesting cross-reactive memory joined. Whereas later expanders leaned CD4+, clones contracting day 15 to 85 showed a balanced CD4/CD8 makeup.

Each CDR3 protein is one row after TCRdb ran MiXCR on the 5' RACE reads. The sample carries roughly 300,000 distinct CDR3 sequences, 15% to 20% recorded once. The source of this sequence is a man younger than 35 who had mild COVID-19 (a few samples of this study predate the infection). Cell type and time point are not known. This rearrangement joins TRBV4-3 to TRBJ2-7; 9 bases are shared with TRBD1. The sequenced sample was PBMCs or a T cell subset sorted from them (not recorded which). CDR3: CASSQGTGVYEQYF. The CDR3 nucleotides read TGCGCCAGCAGCCAAGGGACAGGGGTCTACGAGCAGTACTTC.